The entry that follows covers one TCR beta chain sequence. Its specificity is unknown. J was trimmed by 9 bases and V by 8 bases; bases with no gene match: 18. Germline V gene data show CDR1 as SNHLY and CDR2 as FYNNEI. The CDR3 is made up of 16 amino acids. The isolated RNA, all of it, was reverse transcribed, so expressed TCRB transcripts were what got sequenced. The table came from immunoSEQ multiplex PCR; TCRdb's copy has only in-frame clones and leaves some out. The table records approximately 30,000 clones, 65% of them present only once. This sample was included in a study of beta chain features in type 1 diabetes. Study context: The patients were much like the healthy donors in age, gender and cell yields. General study points: TCRB CDR3s from Type 1 diabetes patients were moderately but significantly shorter in all four CD4+ subsets. The study left unresolved whether HLA type influences TCRB rearrangement. Possible PCR preference for shorter templates applied equally to patients and controls.

The chain has TRBV2 and TRBJ2-1, with 8 bases fitting TRBD2. This clonotype originated in a woman aged 25 to 39 with type 1 diabetes. Sequencing was performed on Tregs from blood. CDR3 sequence: CASLPPGLGGRGEQFF. The DNA of the CDR3 is TGTGCCAGCTTACCACCGGGACTAGGGGGAAGAGGTGAGCAGTTCTTC.